This TCR beta chain was found in a study of vaccination and CD4 T cells after COVID-19. Sequenced with the Oncomine TCR Beta short-read assay was DNA taken from cultured CD4+ T cells. From the PCR reads, TCRdb called clonotypes with MiXCR, one entry per CDR3 protein. The repertoire holds 13,000 to 15,000 distinct CDR3 sequences, 27% seen once, with 6.5% to 8.5% in the top ten. Treatment of the sample: approximately 11-day PBMC culture with coronavirus spike peptide pools or control peptides (ViraFEST assay). With peptide pools, ViraFEST first expanded antigen-specific T cells and afterwards sequenced their TCRs. Having spent ten to eleven days in culture, CD4+ T cells were then isolated by negative selection. This clonotype counts as medium-sized. What it binds is unknown. Germline CDR1 DFQATT, CDR2 SNEGSKA (reference sequence). The CDR3 totals 12 residues. With 7 bases removed from V and 4 bases from J, the gap between germline ends came to 13 bases.

The chain carries TRBV20-1 and TRBJ1-2; a weak D match, TRBD1 (5 bases). The receptor was isolated from a human donor who had recovered from COVID-19. Sequences were obtained from CD4+ T cells from blood, cultured in vitro. The CDR3 sequence is CSVLLTAYGYTF. CDR3 coding DNA: TGCAGTGTATTATTGACAGCCTATGGCTACACCTTC.